One sample yielded the 21 T cell receptor beta chains listed below, sequenced in a study of blood T cells in healthy people across ages. A sample-barcoded 5' primer and a J-beta primer mix were used in a second PCR of roughly 7 to 11 cycles. TCRdb fed the 5' RACE reads into MiXCR, producing one record per CDR3 protein. The table shows fewer than 2,000,000 distinct CDR3 sequences, with roughly 32% occurring only once. The specimen was blood. The receptors stem from a young woman in good health.

A note on this clonotype: Its ends do not fully match the called genes, so a read error is possible. This chain joins TRBV4-1 and TRBJ1-5; D not resolved. The CDR3 has 15 residues. Looked up from germline, CDR1 is MGHRA and CDR2 is YSYEKL. CDR3 coding DNA: TGCGCCGGCAGCCAAGACGCAGGTAGCAATCAGCCCCAGCATTTT. Encoded protein: CAGSQDAGSNQPQHF.

This clonotype has a handful of counts. The V gene is TRBV7-9, the J gene TRBJ1-1; D unclear. The CDR3 extends over 14 amino acids. Germline V gives CDR1 SEHNR, CDR2 FQNEAQ (reference sequence). V lost 1 base to trimming and J lost 4 bases, with 10 bases between them. The CDR3 bases are TGTGCCAGCAGCTTAGGGGGTCGAAGCACTGAAGCTTTCTTT. Translating it yields CASSLGGRSTEAFF.

CDR3 loop: CASSATGTGSSEQFF. The CDR3, as DNA: TGTGCCAGCAGTGCTACCGGGACAGGGTCAAGTGAGCAGTTCTTC. The rearrangement links TRBV6-5 to TRBJ2-1, with 9 nucleotides matching TRBD1. V dropped 5 bases and J dropped 9; count of bases not matched to a gene: 11. The CDR3 totals 15 residues. Germline V gene data show CDR1 as MNHEY and CDR2 as SVGAGI.

The chain has TRBV30 and TRBJ1-2; 9 bases line up with TRBD1. Trimming removed 0 bases from V and 7 bases from J; junction bases left unmatched: 6. The CDR3 spans 14 residues. The germline V gene has CDR1 GTSNPN and CDR2 SVGIG (reference sequence). CDR3: CAWSVNRGRGGYTF. The CDR3 DNA is TGTGCCTGGAGTGTCAACAGGGGGCGCGGTGGCTACACCTTC.

The rearrangement links TRBV27 to TRBJ1-6; TRBD1 agrees at 7 bases. This CDR3 comprises 15 residues. In germline, CDR1 is MNHEY, CDR2 SMNVEV (reference sequence). V trimming: 5 bases; J trimming: 7 bases; junction bases outside the gene matches: 8. The CDR3: CASSVGPGGNSPLHF. As DNA, the CDR3 is TGTGCCAGCAGTGTCGGACCAGGGGGGAATTCACCCCTCCACTTT.

This clonotype was found a few times. The V and J genes are TRBV9 and TRBJ2-5, with D unclear. This CDR3 is built from 13 residues. Per the germline V gene, CDR1 is SGDLS and CDR2 is YYNGEE. With 4 bases removed from V and 5 bases from J, the gap between germline ends came to 12 bases. The CDR3 DNA reads as TGTGCCAGCAGCAGCCGACTGGTGGAGACCCAGTACTTC. Protein sequence: CASSSRLVETQYF.

The chain has TRBV20-1 and TRBJ2-1; D remains ambiguous. V was trimmed by 0 bases and J by 10 bases, leaving 13 bases between them. The CDR3 loop spans 13 amino acids. Looked up from germline, CDR1 is DFQATT and CDR2 is SNEGSKA (reference sequence). The CDR3 loop reads CSARDGIVVEQFF. For the CDR3, the DNA is TGCAGTGCTAGAGATGGGATCGTGGTAGAGCAGTTCTTC.

J is TRBJ2-1 and V is TRBV20-1, with D possibly TRBD2 on 6 matching bases. The CDR3 contains 17 residues. Germline V gene data show CDR1 as DFQATT and CDR2 as SNEGSKA (reference sequence). Trimming took 3 bases from V and 9 from J, leaving 27 bases between them. The chain's CDR3 is CSASKYKASETLFEQFF. CDR3 sequence (DNA): TGCAGTGCTAGCAAATATAAGGCTAGCGAGACCCTCTTTGAGCAGTTCTTC.

The chain combines TRBV20-1 with TRBJ1-5, with D unclear. The CDR3 runs 14 residues. Germline assignment: CDR1 DFQATT and CDR2 SNEGSKA (reference sequence). Deletions cut 3 bases from V and 11 bases from J, with 20 bases between. This CDR3 is CSASTSSVHATQHF. CDR3 nucleotide sequence: TGCAGTGCTAGCACATCGTCCGTCCATGCGACCCAGCATTTT.

In its sample, this clonotype was seen a few times. This rearrangement joins TRBV28 to TRBJ2-7, with TRBD2 matching over 7 bases. CDR1 and CDR2 from the germline V gene are MDHEN and SYDVKM. The CDR3 spans 14 residues. V shed 6 bases, J shed 6 bases, and the junction held 11 bases outside the gene matches. The CDR3 coding sequence is TGTGCCAGCAGAAATGGGGCGGGAGTGGGCGAGCAGTACTTC. Translation gives CASRNGAGVGEQYF.

This clonotype was recorded a few times. The chain links TRBV10-3 to TRBJ2-1; D unclear. Trimming pared 11 bases from V and 5 bases from J, leaving 13 bases between. CDR1 is ENHRY and CDR2 is SYGVKD in the germline V gene. The CDR3 sequence is 12 residues long. CDR3 loop: CALRYKDNEQFF. The CDR3 region has the DNA TGTGCCCTCCGGTACAAGGACAATGAGCAGTTCTTC.

The V gene is TRBV20-1, the J gene TRBJ2-7, with 7 positions matching TRBD1. The V and J ends lost 3 bases and 3 bases, in that order; junction bases with no gene match: 8. Germline V CDR1 and CDR2: DFQATT, SNEGSKA (reference sequence). There are 14 residues in the CDR3. This CDR3 is CSARQTGLIYEQYF. DNA for the CDR3: TGCAGTGCTAGGCAGACAGGGCTGATCTACGAGCAGTACTTC.

The chain links TRBV29-1 to TRBJ1-1; maybe TRBD1 (5 bases). V lost 3 bases and J lost 2, with 16 bases in between. Looked up from germline, CDR1 is SQVTM and CDR2 is ANQGSEA. The CDR3 length is 15 residues. Here the CDR3 DNA reads TGCAGCGTTGATCCGAAAGGGGAAAGCAACACTGAAGCTTTCTTT. Its translation: CSVDPKGESNTEAFF. The complete variable domain, with remaining parts taken from reference TRBV29-1 and TRBJ1-1, reads SAVISQKPSRDICQRGTSLTIQCQVDSQVTMMFWYRQQPGQSLTLIATANQGSEATYESGFVIDKFPISRPNLTFSTLTVSNMSPEDSSIYLCSVDPKGESNTEAFFGQGTRLTVV.

The genes are TRBV6-2 or TRBV6-3 and TRBJ2-7; D may be TRBD2 (5 bases). Per the germline V gene, CDR1 is MNHEY and CDR2 is SVGEGT. Trimming stripped 0 bases from V and 9 bases from J, with 12 bases between. The length of the CDR3 is 13 residues. CDR3: CASSYSRAVMQYF. In nucleotides, the CDR3 is TGTGCCAGCAGTTACTCGAGGGCAGTGATGCAGTACTTC.

The J gene is TRBJ2-1, the V gene TRBV29-1; TRBD2 is a possible D gene (6 bases). The V end was cut by 1 base, the J end by 3 bases, with 16 bases between. CDR3 length equals 16 residues. CDR1 is SQVTM and CDR2 is ANQGSEA in the germline V gene. CDR3 bases: TGCAGCGTTGAAGGGGATCCAGCGGAGGGCTACAATGAGCAGTTCTTC. Protein: CSVEGDPAEGYNEQFF.

The chain has TRBV3-1 and TRBJ2-1, with D possibly TRBD2 on 5 matching bases. The end of the DNA is better explained by TRBJ2-7, so the J call may be wrong. The CDR3 has 14 amino acids. Looked up from germline, CDR1 is LGHDT and CDR2 is YNNKEL (reference sequence). CDR3 DNA sequence: TGTGCCAGCAGCCAAGATTGGCTAGCCAACGAGCAGTACTTC. Amino acid sequence: CASSQDWLANEQYF.

The chain joins TRBV6-1 to TRBJ1-5; a possible D gene is TRBD1 (5 bases). The V and J ends lost 6 bases and 1 base respectively, with 13 bases between them. Germline values: CDR1 MNHNS, CDR2 SASEGT. The CDR3 consists of 15 residues. The CDR3 nucleotides read TGTGCCAGCAGGGGGCCCGGTCCAAGCAATCAGCCCCAGCATTTT. The encoded protein is CASRGPGPSNQPQHF.

The chain uses TRBV6-2 or TRBV6-3 and TRBJ2-2, with D unclear. The CDR3 consists of 14 residues. Germline V CDR1 and CDR2: MNHEY, SVGEGT. Trimming took 1 base from V and 2 from J, leaving 5 bases between them. The CDR3 coding sequence is TGTGCCAGCAGTTACTTTCCTAACACCGGGGAGCTGTTTTTT. Its translation: CASSYFPNTGELFF.

The chain links TRBV3-1 to TRBJ2-3; D uncertain. CDR1 and CDR2 (germline): LGHDT, YNNKEL (reference sequence). The CDR3 consists of 13 residues. Trimming shortened V by 5 bases and J by 2 bases, and 8 bases separated the two germline ends. For the CDR3, the DNA is TGTGCCAGCAGCATCGGCCCCACAGATACGCAGTATTTT. Translation gives CASSIGPTDTQYF.

A word on this clonotype: Germline and junction disagree at one end, which may indicate a read error. The genes are TRBV7-2 and TRBJ1-2; TRBD1 agrees at 10 bases. Germline V gene lookup returns CDR1 SGHTA and CDR2 FQGNSA. This CDR3 has 15 residues. The CDR3 DNA reads TGTGCCAGCAGCTCCCGGGACAGGGGTCACTATGGCTGCACCTTC. It encodes CASSSRDRGHYGCTF. Full variable domain (rest looked up from reference TRBV7-2 and TRBJ1-2): GAGVSQSPSNKVTEKGKDVELRCDPISGHTALYWYRQSLGQGLEFLIYFQGNSAPDKSGLPSDRFSAERTGGSVSTLTIQRTQQEDSAVYLCASSSRDRGHYGCTFGSGTRLTVV.

The chain has TRBV7-9 and TRBJ1-1; maybe TRBD1 (6 bases). V was cut by 5 bases and J by 4 bases, with 17 bases left in between. There are 15 residues in the CDR3. Per germline, CDR1 SEHNR and CDR2 FQNEAQ (reference sequence). The CDR3 protein is CASSHRRTAVTEAFF. CDR3 in DNA: TGTGCCAGCAGCCACCGTCGGACAGCCGTCACTGAAGCTTTCTTT. The entire variable domain, with the rest obtained from reference TRBV7-9 and TRBJ1-1, is as follows: DTGVSQNPRHKITKRGQNVTFRCDPISEHNRLYWYRQTLGQGPEFLTYFQNEAQLEKSRLLSDRFSAERPKGSFSTLEIQRTEQGDSAMYLCASSHRRTAVTEAFFGQGTRLTVV.